One and the same sample provided the 8 T cell receptor beta chains below, sequenced in a study of blood T cell repertoires in COVID-19. Some clones are missing from TCRdb's copy, which holds only in-frame ones; the method was immunoSEQ multiplex PCR. Counted here are roughly 410,000 clones, about nine tenths occurring once; the ten biggest clones make up approximately 1.5%. The sequenced sample consisted of peripheral blood. The receptors were gathered from a woman in her thirties or forties with COVID-19, enrolled during active disease.

CDR3 amino acids: CASSQGRSSGNTIYF. CDR3 nucleotides: TGCGCCAGCAGCCAAGGCCGGAGCTCTGGAAACACCATATATTTT. The chain uses TRBV4-3 and TRBJ1-3; D is unclear. Trimming stripped 1 base from V and 0 bases from J, with 7 bases between. CDR1 and CDR2 (germline): LGHNA, YSLEER. This CDR3 region has 15 residues.

The rearrangement uses TRBV3-1 (or the pseudogene TRBV3-2) and TRBJ1-6; no firm D call. V lost 1 base to trimming and J lost 0 bases, with 4 bases between them. In germline, CDR1 is LGHDT, CDR2 YNNKEL (reference sequence). The CDR3 extends over 15 amino acids. DNA of the CDR3: TGTGCCAGCAGCCAAGTAGACTCCTATAATTCACCCCTCCACTTT. It codes for CASSQVDSYNSPLHF.

The chain combines TRBV2 with TRBJ2-1; 13 bases line up with TRBD2. The CDR3 is 12 amino acids. The germline V gene has CDR1 SNHLY and CDR2 FYNNEI. J gave up 14 bases and V 8 bases, and 6 bases lay outside the gene matches. The CDR3 coding sequence is TGTGCCAGCGGACTAGCGGGAGAGTCCAAGTTCTTC. It translates to CASGLAGESKFF.

The rearrangement uses TRBV7-2 and TRBJ2-7, with TRBD1 identical over 9 bases. Germline-derived CDR1 and CDR2 are SGHTA and FQGNSA. Losses at the gene ends were 1 base for V and 5 bases for J; bases not matched to a gene: 6. This CDR3 comprises 15 residues. CDR3 DNA: TGTGCCAGCAGCTTAGTTGGGACAGGGAGCGACGAGCAGTACTTC. This gives the protein CASSLVGTGSDEQYF.

This clone has more than one count but fewer than ten. The chain joins TRBV9 to TRBJ1-5; D unresolved. Trimming cost V 0 bases and J 2 bases, with 6 bases left between them. This CDR3 contains 14 residues. Looked up from germline, CDR1 is SGDLS and CDR2 is YYNGEE. CDR3 loop: CASSVDGGNQPQHF. As DNA, the CDR3 is TGTGCCAGCAGCGTAGACGGGGGCAATCAGCCCCAGCATTTT.

V usage is TRBV6-2 or TRBV6-3 and J usage is TRBJ2-6; TRBD2 is a possible D gene (6 bases). V lost 5 bases and J 0 bases, leaving 8 bases between the germline ends. The CDR3 contains 15 residues. Germline-derived CDR1 and CDR2 are MNHEY and SVGEGT. CDR3: CASSPGGSGANVLTF. CDR3 DNA: TGTGCCAGCAGTCCCGGGGGCTCTGGGGCCAACGTCCTGACTTTC.

The chain joins TRBV7-6 to TRBJ2-6, with D uncertain. There are 15 residues in the CDR3. The germline V gene encodes CDR1 SGHVS and CDR2 FNYEAQ. Trimming removed 5 bases from V and 2 bases from J, with 10 bases in between. This CDR3 is CASSKDTAGANVLTF. The CDR3 DNA reads TGTGCCAGCAGCAAAGACACAGCTGGGGCCAACGTCCTGACTTTC.

The chain's CDR3 is CASSSRQSYTEAFF. For the CDR3, the DNA is TGTGCCAGCAGCTCTAGACAGTCATACACTGAAGCTTTCTTT. The chain couples TRBV5-4 to TRBJ1-1; D may be TRBD1 (5 bases). Germline lookup yields CDR1 SGHNT and CDR2 YYREEE (reference sequence). Trimming left V 3 bases short and J 3 bases short, with 12 bases between. The CDR3 spans 14 residues.